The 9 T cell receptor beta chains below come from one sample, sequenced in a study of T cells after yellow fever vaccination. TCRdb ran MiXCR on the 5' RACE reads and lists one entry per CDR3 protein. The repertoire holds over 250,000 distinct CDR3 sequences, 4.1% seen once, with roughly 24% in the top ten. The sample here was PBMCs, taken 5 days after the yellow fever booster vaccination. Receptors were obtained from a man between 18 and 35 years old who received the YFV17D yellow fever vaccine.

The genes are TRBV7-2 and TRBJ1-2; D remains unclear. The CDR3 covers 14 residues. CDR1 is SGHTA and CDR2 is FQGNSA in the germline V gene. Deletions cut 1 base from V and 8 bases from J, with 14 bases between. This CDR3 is CASSLGPGRRGYTF. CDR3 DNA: TGTGCCAGCAGCTTAGGTCCGGGGAGGAGGGGCTACACCTTC.

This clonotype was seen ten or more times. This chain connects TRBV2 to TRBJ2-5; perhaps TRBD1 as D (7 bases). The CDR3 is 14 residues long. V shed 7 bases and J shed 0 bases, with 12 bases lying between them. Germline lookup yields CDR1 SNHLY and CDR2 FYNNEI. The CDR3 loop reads CASNRGTDQETQYF. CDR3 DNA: TGTGCCAGCAATCGGGGGACAGACCAAGAGACCCAGTACTTC.

This chain's CDR3 is CASPRGTGNNEQFF. In DNA form, the CDR3 reads TGTGCCAGCCCCCGGGGGACAGGGAACAATGAGCAGTTCTTC. The rearrangement links TRBV7-9 to TRBJ2-1; 9 nucleotides align to TRBD1. V shed 8 bases and J 5 bases; nucleotides not matched to a gene: 7. Per the germline V gene, CDR1 is SEHNR and CDR2 is FQNEAQ (reference sequence). CDR3 length: 14 amino acids. Full variable domain (remainder filled in from reference TRBV7-9 and TRBJ2-1): DTGVSQNPRHKITKRGQNVTFRCDPISEHNRLYWYRQTLGQGPEFLTYFQNEAQLEKSRLLSDRFSAERPKGSFSTLEIQRTEQGDSAMYLCASPRGTGNNEQFFGPGTRLTVL.

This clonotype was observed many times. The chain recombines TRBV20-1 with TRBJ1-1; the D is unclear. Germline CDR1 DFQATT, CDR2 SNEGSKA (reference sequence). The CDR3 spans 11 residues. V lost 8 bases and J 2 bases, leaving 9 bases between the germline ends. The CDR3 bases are TGCAGTACCAGACCTAACACTGAAGCTTTCTTT. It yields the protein CSTRPNTEAFF.

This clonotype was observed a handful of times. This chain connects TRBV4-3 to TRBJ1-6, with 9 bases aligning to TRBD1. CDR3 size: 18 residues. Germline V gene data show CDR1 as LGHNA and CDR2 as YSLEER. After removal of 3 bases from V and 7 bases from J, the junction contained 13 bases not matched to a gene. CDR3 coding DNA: TGCGCCAGCAGCCATAACGCCGGGACAGGGCTTCGGAATTCACCCCTCCACTTT. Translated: CASSHNAGTGLRNSPLHF.

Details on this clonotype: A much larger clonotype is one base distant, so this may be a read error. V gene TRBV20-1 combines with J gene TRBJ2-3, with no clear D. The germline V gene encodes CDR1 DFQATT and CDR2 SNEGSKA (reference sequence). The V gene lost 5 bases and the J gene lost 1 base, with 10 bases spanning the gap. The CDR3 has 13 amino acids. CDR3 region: CSASGSGTDTQYF. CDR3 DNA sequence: TGCAGTGCTTCGGGCAGCGGCACAGATACGCAGTATTTT.

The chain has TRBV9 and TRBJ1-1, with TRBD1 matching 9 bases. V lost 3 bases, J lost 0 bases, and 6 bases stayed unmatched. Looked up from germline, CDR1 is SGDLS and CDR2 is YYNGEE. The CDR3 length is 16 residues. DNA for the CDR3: TGTGCCAGCAGCGACCGACAGGGGGGATTGAACACTGAAGCTTTCTTT. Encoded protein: CASSDRQGGLNTEAFF. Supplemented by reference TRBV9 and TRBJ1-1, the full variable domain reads DSGVTQTPKHLITATGQRVTLRCSPRSGDLSVYWYQQSLDQGLQFLIQYYNGEERAKGNILERFSAQQFPDLHSELNLSSLELGDSALYFCASSDRQGGLNTEAFFGQGTRLTVV.

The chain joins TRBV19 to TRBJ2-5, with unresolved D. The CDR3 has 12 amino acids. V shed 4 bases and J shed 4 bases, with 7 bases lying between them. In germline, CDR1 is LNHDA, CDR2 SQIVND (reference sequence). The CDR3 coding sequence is TGTGCCAGTAGTAACAAAAGAGAGACCCAGTACTTC. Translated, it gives CASSNKRETQYF. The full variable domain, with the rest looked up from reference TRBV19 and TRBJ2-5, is DGGITQSPKYLFRKEGQNVTLSCEQNLNHDAMYWYRQDPGQGLRLIYYSQIVNDFQKGDIAEGYSVSREKKESFPLTVTSAQKNPTAFYLCASSNKRETQYFGPGTRLLVL.

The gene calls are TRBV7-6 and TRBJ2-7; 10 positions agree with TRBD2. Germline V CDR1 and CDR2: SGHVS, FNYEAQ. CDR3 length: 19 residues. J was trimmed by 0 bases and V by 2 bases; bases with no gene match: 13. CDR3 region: CASSLRGGLAGVYSYEQYF. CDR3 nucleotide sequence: TGTGCCAGCAGCTTACGGGGAGGGCTAGCGGGGGTATACTCCTACGAGCAGTACTTC.